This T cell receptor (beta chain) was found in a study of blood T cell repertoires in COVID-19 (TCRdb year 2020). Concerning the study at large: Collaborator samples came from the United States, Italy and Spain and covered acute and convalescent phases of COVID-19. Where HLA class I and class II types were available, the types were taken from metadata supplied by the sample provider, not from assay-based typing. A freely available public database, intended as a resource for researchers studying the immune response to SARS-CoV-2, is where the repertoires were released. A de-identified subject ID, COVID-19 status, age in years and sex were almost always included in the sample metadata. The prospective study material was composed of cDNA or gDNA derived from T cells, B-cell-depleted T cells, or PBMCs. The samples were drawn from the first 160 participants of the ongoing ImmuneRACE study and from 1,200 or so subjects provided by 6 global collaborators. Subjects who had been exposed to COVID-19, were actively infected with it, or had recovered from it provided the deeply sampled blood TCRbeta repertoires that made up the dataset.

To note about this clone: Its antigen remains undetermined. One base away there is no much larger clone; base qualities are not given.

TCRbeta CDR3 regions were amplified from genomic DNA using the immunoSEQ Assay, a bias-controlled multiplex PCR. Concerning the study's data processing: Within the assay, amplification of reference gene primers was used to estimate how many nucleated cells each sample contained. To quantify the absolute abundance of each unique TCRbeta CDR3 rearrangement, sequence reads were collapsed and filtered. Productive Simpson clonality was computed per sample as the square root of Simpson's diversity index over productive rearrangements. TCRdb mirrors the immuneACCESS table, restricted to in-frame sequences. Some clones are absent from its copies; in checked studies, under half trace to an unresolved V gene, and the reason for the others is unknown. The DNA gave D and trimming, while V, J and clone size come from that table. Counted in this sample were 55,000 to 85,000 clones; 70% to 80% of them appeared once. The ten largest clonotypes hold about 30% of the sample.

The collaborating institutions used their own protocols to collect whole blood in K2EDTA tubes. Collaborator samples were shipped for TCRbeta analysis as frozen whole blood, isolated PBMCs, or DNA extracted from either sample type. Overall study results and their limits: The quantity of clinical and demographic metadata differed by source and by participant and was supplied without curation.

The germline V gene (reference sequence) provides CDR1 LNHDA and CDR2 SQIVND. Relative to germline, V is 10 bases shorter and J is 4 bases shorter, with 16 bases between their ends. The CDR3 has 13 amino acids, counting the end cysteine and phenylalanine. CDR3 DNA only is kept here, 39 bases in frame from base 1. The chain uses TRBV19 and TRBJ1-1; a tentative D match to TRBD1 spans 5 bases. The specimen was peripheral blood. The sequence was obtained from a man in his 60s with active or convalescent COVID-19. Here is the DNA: TGTGCCACTAGAGCCAGGGCCAGCACTGAAGCTTTCTTT. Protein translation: CATRARASTEAFF.